These 29 T cell receptor beta chains originate from one sample sequenced in a study of blood T cell repertoires in COVID-19. Clones were sequenced by immunoSEQ multiplex PCR, and TCRdb holds only the in-frame ones, with some missing. The sample holds some 89,000 clones, roughly three quarters seen once. The sample consisted of peripheral blood. The receptors shown here come from a man aged 65-85 years with acute or convalescent COVID-19.

This clone came up once. This chain connects TRBV7-9 to TRBJ1-2, with D possibly matching TRBD1 (6 bases). Trimming cost V 6 bases and J 0 bases, with 14 bases left between them. This CDR3 is built from 15 residues. In germline, CDR1 is SEHNR, CDR2 FQNEAQ (reference sequence). This CDR3 reads CASRPQGMSNYGYTF. The CDR3 bases are TGTGCCAGCAGGCCGCAGGGGATGTCTAACTATGGCTACACCTTC.

This clone occurred once. This sequence joins TRBV7-2 and TRBJ2-7; TRBD1 might be the D (6 bases). V gave up 0 bases and J gave up 7 bases, with 13 bases separating them. The CDR3 covers 14 residues. The V gene's germline CDR1 is SGHTA and CDR2 FQGNSA. The CDR3 sequence: CASSLAPGVGEQYV. CDR3 in DNA: TGTGCCAGCAGCTTAGCGCCAGGGGTTGGTGAGCAGTACGTC.

The chain has TRBV5-1 and TRBJ2-1; 7 bases map to TRBD1. Trimming took 2 bases from V and 6 from J; bases not matched to a gene: 2. Germline values: CDR1 SGHRS, CDR2 YFSETQ. The CDR3 covers 13 residues. This CDR3 reads CASSFGQVNEQFF. Here the CDR3 DNA reads TGCGCCAGCAGCTTCGGACAGGTCAATGAGCAGTTCTTC.

The chain carries TRBV27 and TRBJ1-4, with TRBD1 as a possible D gene (5 bases). The CDR3 length is 16 residues. V lost 6 bases and J lost 7, with 21 bases in between. Germline CDR1 reads MNHEY; CDR2 reads SMNVEV (reference sequence). The CDR3 protein is CASSLYDGGSSEKLFF. The CDR3 nucleotides are TGTGCCAGCAGCCTCTACGACGGGGGTTCGAGTGAAAAACTGTTTTTT.

The chain links TRBV20-1 to TRBJ1-1; perhaps TRBD1 as D (5 bases). V lost 3 bases, J lost 4 bases, and 9 bases lay in between. The V gene's germline CDR1 is DFQATT and CDR2 SNEGSKA (reference sequence). This CDR3 contains 12 residues. CDR3 amino acids: CSASSGGTEAFF. In DNA form, the CDR3 reads TGCAGTGCTAGTTCGGGGGGCACTGAAGCTTTCTTT.

The CDR3 sequence is CASSLDPDSSGANVLTF. As DNA, the CDR3 is TGTGCCAGCAGCTTGGACCCAGATTCCTCTGGGGCCAACGTCCTGACTTTC. The J gene is TRBJ2-6, the V gene TRBV5-4; no clear D gene. The CDR3 is 17 residues long. Trimming took 0 bases from V and 0 from J, leaving 10 bases between them. The germline V gene has CDR1 SGHNT and CDR2 YYREEE (reference sequence).

The chain employs TRBV19 and TRBJ2-7; TRBD1 agrees at 7 bases. The V and J ends lost 4 bases and 2 bases, in that order; junction bases with no gene match: 5. Germline values: CDR1 LNHDA, CDR2 SQIVND (reference sequence). The CDR3 runs to 14 residues. The CDR3 sequence is CASSKGTVTYEQYF. The CDR3, as DNA: TGTGCCAGTAGTAAGGGGACAGTTACCTACGAGCAGTACTTC. The full variable domain, completed using reference TRBV19 and TRBJ2-7, is DGGITQSPKYLFRKEGQNVTLSCEQNLNHDAMYWYRQDPGQGLRLIYYSQIVNDFQKGDIAEGYSVSREKKESFPLTVTSAQKNPTAFYLCASSKGTVTYEQYFGPGTRLTVT.

V usage is TRBV5-1 and J usage is TRBJ2-3; 12 bases agree with TRBD2. CDR1 and CDR2 from the germline V gene are SGHRS and YFSETQ. The CDR3 spans 16 residues. Unmatched junction bases numbered 4, after V lost 4 bases and J lost 1 base. The CDR3 loop reads CASSPTSGGGTDTQYF. The CDR3 DNA sequence: TGCGCCAGCAGCCCGACTAGCGGGGGTGGCACAGATACGCAGTATTTT.

The chain has TRBV14 and TRBJ2-5; D is unresolved. Germline V CDR1 and CDR2: SGHDN, FVKESK. The CDR3 consists of 14 residues. V gave up 3 bases and J gave up 5 bases, with 13 bases separating them. The CDR3 region has the DNA TGTGCCAGCAGCCAGATGGTTGGTAGTGAGACCCAGTACTTC. The encoded protein is CASSQMVGSETQYF.

The chain joins TRBV5-4 to TRBJ2-7; TRBD1 agrees at 9 bases. The V segment lost 4 bases and the J segment 2 bases; nucleotides outside the gene matches: 1. The CDR3 consists of 13 residues. Germline V CDR1 and CDR2: SGHNT, YYREEE (reference sequence). The CDR3 reads CASSGTGPYEQYF. The CDR3 region has the DNA TGTGCCAGCAGCGGGACAGGGCCCTACGAGCAGTACTTC.

The rearrangement links TRBV16 to TRBJ1-6; 7 bases line up with TRBD1. The junction had 5 bases not matched to a gene; V was cut back by 4 bases and J by 8 bases. The CDR3 spans 14 residues. The germline CDR1 and CDR2 sequences are KGHSY and FQNENV. CDR3 DNA sequence: TGTGCCAGCAGCCTGACAGGGTTCTATTCACCCCTCCACTTT. Translating gives CASSLTGFYSPLHF.

The rearrangement joins TRBV9 to TRBJ2-2; 10 bases map to TRBD1. The CDR3 has 16 residues. Germline values: CDR1 SGDLS, CDR2 YYNGEE. The ends lost 3 bases at V and 0 bases at J; junction bases unmatched: 2. The CDR3 is CASSAGQGANTGELFF. DNA of the CDR3: TGTGCCAGCAGCGCTGGACAGGGGGCGAACACCGGGGAGCTGTTTTTT.

This clone showed up just once. This sequence joins TRBV4-1 and TRBJ1-4; D may be TRBD1 (5 bases). Trimming left V 1 base short and J 5 bases short, with 17 bases between. The CDR3 has 17 amino acids. The V gene's germline CDR1 is MGHRA and CDR2 YSYEKL. The CDR3 nucleotides are TGCGCCAGCAGCCAAGTAGCTGGGAGGACAAACAATGAAAAACTGTTTTTT. It encodes CASSQVAGRTNNEKLFF.

This chain uses TRBV5-4 with TRBJ1-1; D remains unclear. Trimming removed 1 base from V and 4 bases from J, with 11 bases in between. Per the germline V gene, CDR1 is SGHNT and CDR2 is YYREEE (reference sequence). The CDR3 length is 14 residues. The CDR3 sequence is CASSLIRSTTEAFF. DNA of the CDR3: TGTGCCAGCAGCTTGATCAGGTCGACCACTGAAGCTTTCTTT.

The chain combines TRBV30 with TRBJ1-3; D perhaps matches TRBD1 (5 bases). Germline V gene data show CDR1 as GTSNPN and CDR2 as SVGIG (reference sequence). The CDR3 consists of 12 residues. The V end lost 1 base, the J end lost 10 bases, and 11 bases lay between the germline ends. CDR3 bases: TGTGCCTGGAGTGAACAGGAGGGGACCATATATTTT. The encoded protein is CAWSEQEGTIYF.

J is TRBJ2-1 and V is TRBV19; TRBD1 matches 8 bases. Unmatched junction bases numbered 7, after V lost 8 bases and J lost 4 bases. The CDR3 length is 14 residues. CDR1 and CDR2 from the germline V gene are LNHDA and SQIVND (reference sequence). The DNA for the CDR3 is TGTGCCAGTTCGGACAGGGCGGGGTACAATGAGCAGTTCTTC. Translating it yields CASSDRAGYNEQFF.

The rearrangement joins TRBV28 to TRBJ1-1, with D unclear. Trimming took off 3 bases at V and 0 bases at J, with 5 bases between the two ends. CDR1 and CDR2 from the germline V gene are MDHEN and SYDVKM. CDR3 size: 13 residues. In nucleotides, the CDR3 is TGTGCCAGCAGTTTCTCTATGAACACTGAAGCTTTCTTT. Its protein product is CASSFSMNTEAFF.

V usage is TRBV11-2 and J usage is TRBJ1-4; D is undetermined. CDR3 size: 15 residues. V lost 5 bases to trimming and J lost 7 bases, with 17 bases between them. Per the germline V gene, CDR1 is SGHAT and CDR2 is FQNNGV. This CDR3 reads CASSPQGGRGEKLFF. DNA for the CDR3: TGTGCCAGCAGCCCCCAAGGAGGTCGCGGTGAAAAACTGTTTTTT.

CDR3 in DNA: TGTGCCACCAGTGATCCCGCTAGCGATTCCCACAATGAGCAGTTCTTC. Its translation is CATSDPASDSHNEQFF. This sequence joins TRBV24-1 and TRBJ2-1, with D perhaps matching TRBD2 (6 bases). Germline CDR1 and CDR2: KGHDR and SFDVKD. The CDR3 length is 16 residues. V was trimmed by 3 bases and J by 5 bases, leaving 16 bases between them.

The genes are TRBV15 and TRBJ1-1, with TRBD1 as a possible D gene (6 bases). The V gene's germline CDR1 is LNHNV and CDR2 YYDKDF (reference sequence). Between the trimmed V and J ends, which lost 0 bases and 10 bases, there was a span of 9 bases. The CDR3 spans 12 residues. CDR3 DNA: TGTGCCACCAGCAGAGATCGAGGGGGAGCTTTCTTT. It codes for CATSRDRGGAFF. The entire variable domain, with the rest obtained from reference TRBV15 and TRBJ1-1, is as follows: DAMVIQNPRYQVTQFGKPVTLSCSQTLNHNVMYWYQQKSSQAPKLLFHYYDKDFNNEADTPDNFQSRRPNTSFCFLDIRSPGLGDTAMYLCATSRDRGGAFFGQGTRLTVV.

The J gene is TRBJ2-7, the V gene TRBV11-2, with TRBD2 matching 11 bases. This CDR3 contains 16 residues. Germline CDR1 SGHAT, CDR2 FQNNGV. Trimming cost V 1 base and J 5 bases; bases outside gene matches: 7. The CDR3 is CASSLGLAGLNHEQYF. CDR3 bases: TGTGCCAGCAGCTTAGGACTAGCGGGGCTCAACCACGAGCAGTACTTC.

DNA for the CDR3: TGTGCCAGCAGCGCGTACTCGACAGCCCGGGAGCAGTACGTC. Translation gives CASSAYSTAREQYV. The chain is built from TRBV5-8 and TRBJ2-7, with D possibly TRBD1 on 5 matching bases. CDR3 size: 14 residues. Germline CDR1 is SGHTS and CDR2 is YDEGEE. Trimming removed 4 bases from V and 7 bases from J, with 18 bases in between.

This chain links TRBV28 with TRBJ2-5; TRBD1 agrees at 7 bases. Per germline, CDR1 MDHEN and CDR2 SYDVKM. V lost 7 bases and J lost 0; bases outside the gene matches: 8. The CDR3 length is 15 residues. The DNA of the CDR3 is TGTGCCAGCACCGGACTGGGACAGAACCAAGAGACCCAGTACTTC. Its protein product is CASTGLGQNQETQYF.

The genes are TRBV28 and TRBJ2-7, with TRBD1 identical over 11 bases. The CDR3 sequence is 14 residues long. The germline gives CDR1 MDHEN, CDR2 SYDVKM. Germline trimming cut 3 bases from V and 6 bases from J; bases unmatched to any gene: 4. CDR3 in DNA: TGTGCCAGCAGTTTGGGGACAGGGGGTAGCGAGCAGTACTTC. Translation gives CASSLGTGGSEQYF.

The chain employs TRBV6-5 and TRBJ1-6; D perhaps matches TRBD1 (5 bases). This CDR3 has 14 residues. The germline gives CDR1 MNHEY, CDR2 SVGAGI. V dropped 5 bases and J dropped 7 bases, with 12 bases sitting between them. The CDR3 DNA is TGTGCCAGCAGTACAGGTTGGGGCAATTCACCCCTCCACTTT. It is translated as CASSTGWGNSPLHF.

This rearrangement joins TRBV10-1 to TRBJ2-1; D gene unclear. The CDR3 sequence is 14 residues long. Germline V gene data show CDR1 as WNHNN and CDR2 as SYGVQD (reference sequence). Trimming stripped 3 bases from V and 0 bases from J, with 6 bases between. The CDR3 sequence: CASSDSRSYNEQFF. DNA for the CDR3: TGCGCCAGCAGTGATTCCCGCTCCTACAATGAGCAGTTCTTC.

CDR3 bases: TGTGCCAGCAACGACAGGGGTTCACCCCTCCACTTT. This translates into CASNDRGSPLHF. The rearrangement uses TRBV2 and TRBJ1-6; 8 bases align to TRBD1. This CDR3 is 12 amino acids long. In germline, CDR1 is SNHLY, CDR2 FYNNEI. J gave up 9 bases and V 7 bases, and 2 bases lay outside the gene matches.

The chain combines TRBV2 with TRBJ2-5; 8 nucleotides line up with TRBD1. Germline CDR1 and CDR2: SNHLY and FYNNEI. J lost 7 bases, V lost 0 bases, and 7 bases had no gene match. The CDR3 has 15 residues. CDR3: CASSEAAGGLGTQYF. The CDR3 region has the DNA TGTGCCAGCAGTGAAGCGGCAGGGGGCCTGGGGACCCAGTACTTC.

The V call is TRBV4-1, the J call TRBJ2-1, with 9 bases aligning to TRBD1. J was trimmed by 3 bases and V by 4 bases; bases with no gene match: 7. CDR1 and CDR2 from the germline V gene are MGHRA and YSYEKL. The CDR3 totals 16 residues. The CDR3 protein is CASSRYRDRVYNEQFF. CDR3 coding DNA: TGCGCCAGCAGCCGATACCGGGACAGGGTCTACAATGAGCAGTTCTTC.